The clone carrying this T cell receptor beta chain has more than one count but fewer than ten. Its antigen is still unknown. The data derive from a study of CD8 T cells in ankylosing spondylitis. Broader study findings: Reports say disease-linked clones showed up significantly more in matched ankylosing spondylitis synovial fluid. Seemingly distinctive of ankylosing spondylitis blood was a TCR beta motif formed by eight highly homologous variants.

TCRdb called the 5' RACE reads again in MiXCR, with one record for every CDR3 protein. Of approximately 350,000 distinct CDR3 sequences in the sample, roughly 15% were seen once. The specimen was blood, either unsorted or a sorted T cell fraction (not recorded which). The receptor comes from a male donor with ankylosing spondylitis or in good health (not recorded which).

The CDR3 DNA reads TGTGCCAGCAGCTTAGCGGGGGGAGGGAGAAATACGCAGTATTTT. Amino acid sequence: CASSLAGGGRNTQYF. The chain couples TRBV7-2 to TRBJ2-3; 7 bases line up with TRBD2. The CDR3 length is 15 residues. V lost 0 bases and J lost 7; bases outside the gene matches: 7. CDR1 and CDR2 from the germline V gene are SGHTA and FQGNSA.